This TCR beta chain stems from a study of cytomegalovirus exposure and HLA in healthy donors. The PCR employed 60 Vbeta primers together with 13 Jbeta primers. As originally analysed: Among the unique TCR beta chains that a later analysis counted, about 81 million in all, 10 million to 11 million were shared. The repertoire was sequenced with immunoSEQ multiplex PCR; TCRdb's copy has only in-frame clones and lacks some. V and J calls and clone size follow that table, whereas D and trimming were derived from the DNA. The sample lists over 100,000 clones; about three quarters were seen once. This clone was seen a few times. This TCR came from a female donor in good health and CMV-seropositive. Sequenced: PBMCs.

The CDR3 loop reads CASSPGAGGTDTQYF. In DNA form, the CDR3 reads TGTGCCAGCAGTCCAGGAGCGGGAGGGACAGATACGCAGTATTTT. The chain uses TRBV6-6 and TRBJ2-3; 10 positions agree with TRBD2. Losses at the gene ends were 5 bases for V and 3 bases for J; bases not matched to a gene: 5. This CDR3 has 15 amino acids. The germline V gene has CDR1 MNHNY and CDR2 SVGAGI (reference sequence).